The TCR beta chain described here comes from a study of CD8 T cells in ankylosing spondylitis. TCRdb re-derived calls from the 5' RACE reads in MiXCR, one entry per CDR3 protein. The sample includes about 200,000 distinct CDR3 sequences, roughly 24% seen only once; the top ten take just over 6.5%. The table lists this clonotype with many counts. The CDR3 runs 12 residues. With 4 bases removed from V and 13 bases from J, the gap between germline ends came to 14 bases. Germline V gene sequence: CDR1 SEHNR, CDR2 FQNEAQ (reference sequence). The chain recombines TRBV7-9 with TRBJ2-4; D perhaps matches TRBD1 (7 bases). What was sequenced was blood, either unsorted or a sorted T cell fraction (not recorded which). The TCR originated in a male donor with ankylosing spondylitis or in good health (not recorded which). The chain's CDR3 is CASSSGDRGQYF. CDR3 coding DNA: TGTGCCAGCAGCTCGGGGGACAGAGGACAGTACTTC.